This T cell receptor (beta chain) was sequenced during a study of sequential checkpoint blockade in melanoma. Study-wide context: TCRβ was sequenced from DNA of some 89 pretreatment tumors. Twenty-two patients had matched tumor biopsies before treatment and at week 13 after nivolumab or ipilimumab alone. General study results and limits: Response in arm A was associated with pretreatment TIL clonality. Patients with week-13 increases in T-cell fraction and clonality benefited about 30 times more often.

Described treatment: randomized to nivolumab then ipilimumab (arm A) or the reverse (arm B). V lost 2 bases to trimming and J lost 2 bases, with 15 bases between them. There are 16 residues in the CDR3. Looked up from germline, CDR1 is SGHNT and CDR2 is YENEEA. Data came from immunoSEQ multiplex PCR; TCRdb stores just in-frame clones and leaves some out. The sample contains approximately 7,800 clones, around 30% of which appear only once. This clone was seen repeatedly, ten times or more. The antigen is unknown. This material consisted of tumor tissue (inferred from file names), taken from a patient given nivolumab and ipilimumab in sequence. The TCR sequence derives from a human donor with melanoma. J is TRBJ2-5 and V is TRBV11-3; D possibly corresponds to TRBD2 (5 bases). CDR3: CASSLIPGLGQETQYF. The CDR3 region has the DNA TGTGCCAGCAGCTTAATTCCGGGATTAGGGCAAGAGACCCAGTACTTC.